The 30 T cell receptor beta chains below were found in one sample sequenced in a study of shared clonotypes between healthy human individuals. Repertoires were generated with immunoSEQ multiplex PCR, while TCRdb's copy carries only in-frame clones and drops some. Seen here are under 2,000,000 clones, less than 95% observed once, and the top ten hold 0.9% to 1.5%. CD45RO negativity and positive selection for CCR7 defined naive CD8 cells, a population that excluded terminally differentiated effector memory CD45RA+ cells. Material for sequencing was naive CD8+ T cells sorted from blood. The receptors were gathered from a man between 18 and 29 years old in good health.

J is TRBJ2-4 and V is TRBV7-9, with D perhaps TRBD2 (6 bases). This CDR3 has 15 residues. The ends were cut back, 4 bases at V and 0 bases at J, with 10 bases in the middle. CDR1 is SEHNR and CDR2 is FQNEAQ in the germline V gene (reference sequence). CDR3 sequence: CASSSPGLAKNIQYF. CDR3 DNA sequence: TGTGCCAGCAGCTCCCCGGGACTAGCCAAAAACATTCAGTACTTC.

The DNA for the CDR3 is TGTGCCAGCAGCCAACTAGCGGGGGCTTTTGTCGAGCAGTACTTC. It codes for CASSQLAGAFVEQYF. The chain links TRBV2 to TRBJ2-7; TRBD2 matches 11 bases. V lost 6 bases and J lost 6; bases outside the gene matches: 10. This CDR3 region has 15 residues. CDR1 is SNHLY and CDR2 is FYNNEI in the germline V gene.

The rearrangement uses TRBV6-5 and TRBJ2-7, with 8 bases fitting TRBD1. The V gene end was trimmed by 5 bases and the J gene end by 3 bases; junction bases not matched to a gene: 6. The CDR3 extends over 14 amino acids. CDR1 MNHEY and CDR2 SVGAGI come from the germline V gene. CDR3 residues: CASSGQGSGYEQYF. The CDR3 DNA reads as TGTGCCAGCAGTGGACAGGGTTCGGGCTACGAGCAGTACTTC.

The chain links TRBV19 to TRBJ2-7, with unresolved D. This CDR3 is 15 amino acids long. The ends were cut back, 3 bases at V and 3 bases at J, with 15 bases in the middle. The V gene's germline CDR1 is LNHDA and CDR2 SQIVND (reference sequence). CDR3 residues: CASSIRPGPGYEQYF. Written as DNA, the CDR3 is TGTGCCAGTAGTATTAGACCCGGGCCTGGCTACGAGCAGTACTTC. Filled out from reference TRBV19 and TRBJ2-7, the complete variable domain reads DGGITQSPKYLFRKEGQNVTLSCEQNLNHDAMYWYRQDPGQGLRLIYYSQIVNDFQKGDIAEGYSVSREKKESFPLTVTSAQKNPTAFYLCASSIRPGPGYEQYFGPGTRLTVT.

The CDR3 loop reads CALEVRGPRGTEAFF. The CDR3 DNA is TGTGCCCTAGAGGTGAGGGGTCCCAGGGGCACTGAAGCTTTCTTT. This chain links TRBV19 with TRBJ1-1; D might be TRBD1 (6 bases). Looked up from germline, CDR1 is LNHDA and CDR2 is SQIVND (reference sequence). Deletions cut 11 bases from V and 4 bases from J, with 23 bases between. The CDR3 is 15 residues long. The whole variable domain, filled in from reference TRBV19 and TRBJ1-1, reads DGGITQSPKYLFRKEGQNVTLSCEQNLNHDAMYWYRQDPGQGLRLIYYSQIVNDFQKGDIAEGYSVSREKKESFPLTVTSAQKNPTAFYLCALEVRGPRGTEAFFGQGTRLTVV.

The chain is built from TRBV30 and TRBJ2-2; TRBD1 aligns across 7 bases. Germline CDR1 and CDR2: GTSNPN and SVGIG (reference sequence). The ends lost 7 bases at V and 6 bases at J; junction bases unmatched: 8. There are 13 residues in the CDR3. The CDR3 protein is CAYDRVRAGELFF. The CDR3 region has the DNA TGTGCCTACGACAGGGTTCGGGCCGGGGAGCTGTTTTTT.

This chain uses TRBV2 with TRBJ2-2, with a weak D call TRBD2 (5 bases). The CDR3 is 13 amino acids. From germline, CDR1 is SNHLY and CDR2 FYNNEI. V dropped 8 bases and J dropped 5 bases, with 12 bases sitting between them. CDR3 amino acids: CASSGGGTGELFF. The CDR3 region has the DNA TGTGCCAGCTCCGGAGGCGGGACCGGGGAGCTGTTTTTT. Supplemented by reference TRBV2 and TRBJ2-2, the full variable domain reads EPEVTQTPSHQVTQMGQEVILRCVPISNHLYFYWYRQILGQKVEFLVSFYNNEISEKSEIFDDQFSVERPDGSNFTLKIRSTKLEDSAMYFCASSGGGTGELFFGEGSRLTVL.

In its sample, this clone was seen once. The chain combines TRBV18 with TRBJ1-2; unclear D gene. The ends were cut back, 0 bases at V and 4 bases at J, with 9 bases in the middle. CDR3 length: 14 amino acids. Germline V lookup: CDR1 KGHSH, CDR2 LQKENI. This CDR3 reads CASSPPSTSYGYTF. CDR3 bases: TGTGCCAGCTCACCACCGTCGACGTCCTATGGCTACACCTTC.

This chain connects TRBV27 to TRBJ2-7; the D gene is possibly TRBD2 (6 bases). CDR3 size: 13 residues. CDR1 and CDR2 (germline): MNHEY, SMNVEV (reference sequence). V lost 8 bases and J 2 bases, leaving 13 bases between the germline ends. The CDR3 spells CASSGLKAYEQYF. For the CDR3, the DNA is TGTGCCAGCTCAGGACTAAAGGCCTACGAGCAGTACTTC.

The CDR3 DNA is TGTGCCATCCTGTCTGTGGGACAGGGGAACACCGGGGAGCTGTTTTTT. Amino acids: CAILSVGQGNTGELFF. The chain employs TRBV10-3 and TRBJ2-2; TRBD1 agrees at 9 bases. The CDR3 runs to 16 residues. CDR1 is ENHRY and CDR2 is SYGVKD in the germline V gene. V lost 8 bases to trimming and J lost 1 base; unmatched junction nucleotides: 8.

The V call is TRBV9, the J call TRBJ2-1; D is possibly TRBD2 (6 bases). The V end was cut by 3 bases, the J end by 4 bases, with 11 bases between. The CDR3 has 14 amino acids. Per germline, CDR1 SGDLS and CDR2 YYNGEE. The CDR3 is CASSGGTRYNEQFF. The CDR3 coding sequence is TGTGCCAGCAGCGGCGGGACCCGGTACAATGAGCAGTTCTTC. The full variable domain, rest sourced from reference TRBV9 and TRBJ2-1, is DSGVTQTPKHLITATGQRVTLRCSPRSGDLSVYWYQQSLDQGLQFLIQYYNGEERAKGNILERFSAQQFPDLHSELNLSSLELGDSALYFCASSGGTRYNEQFFGPGTRLTVL.

This chain links TRBV10-3 with TRBJ1-1; D might be TRBD1 (5 bases). This CDR3 is built from 14 residues. V lost 7 bases, J lost 2 bases, and 14 bases lay in between. Germline CDR1 ENHRY, CDR2 SYGVKD. CDR3 nucleotide sequence: TGTGCCATCAACCCAGCGGGGCCAAACACTGAAGCTTTCTTT. This encodes CAINPAGPNTEAFF.

Written as DNA, the CDR3 is TGTGCCAGCAGTACAGGGGTTGCTGGAAACACCATATATTTT. Its translation is CASSTGVAGNTIYF. The chain links TRBV6-5 to TRBJ1-3; TRBD1 agrees at 7 bases. CDR3 length equals 14 residues. Trimming cost V 5 bases and J 2 bases; bases outside gene matches: 3. The germline V gene has CDR1 MNHEY and CDR2 SVGAGI.

V gene TRBV9 combines with J gene TRBJ2-6, with 7 positions matching TRBD1. The trim removed 4 bases at V and 0 bases at J, leaving 10 bases unmatched. Germline V gives CDR1 SGDLS, CDR2 YYNGEE. This CDR3 contains 18 residues. CDR3 sequence: CASSIWDSSFSGANVLTF. CDR3 in DNA: TGTGCCAGCAGCATTTGGGACAGTTCTTTCTCTGGGGCCAACGTCCTGACTTTC. Together with reference TRBV9 and TRBJ2-6, the CDR3 gives the full variable domain: DSGVTQTPKHLITATGQRVTLRCSPRSGDLSVYWYQQSLDQGLQFLIQYYNGEERAKGNILERFSAQQFPDLHSELNLSSLELGDSALYFCASSIWDSSFSGANVLTFGAGSRLTVL.

CDR3 nucleotide sequence: TGTGCCAGCAGCTTAATTGACAGGGAAGGTTACGAGCAGTACTTC. Encoded protein: CASSLIDREGYEQYF. J is TRBJ2-7 and V is TRBV7-9; 7 bases align to TRBD1. CDR1 is SEHNR and CDR2 is FQNEAQ in the germline V gene (reference sequence). V gave up 2 bases and J gave up 4 bases; unmatched junction bases: 8. CDR3 size: 15 residues.

To note about this clone: Other DNA sequences in the sample encode the same CDR3. The chain recombines TRBV5-6 with TRBJ2-7; TRBD2 is a possible D gene (5 bases). The germline V gene encodes CDR1 SGHDT and CDR2 YYEEEE. This CDR3 is built from 13 residues. Between the trimmed V and J ends, which lost 5 bases and 3 bases, there was a span of 12 bases. The CDR3 nucleotides read TGTGCCAGCAGTTGGACTGGCAGCTACGAGCAGTACTTC. This sequence encodes CASSWTGSYEQYF.

In its sample, this clone was seen once. The V gene is TRBV6-5, the J gene TRBJ1-2, with D possibly being TRBD1 (6 bases). CDR1 and CDR2 from the germline V gene are MNHEY and SVGAGI. This CDR3 has 14 amino acids. Trimming left V 10 bases short and J 3 bases short, with 18 bases between. The CDR3 region is CATSPGGEDYGYTF. The CDR3 bases are TGTGCCACGAGCCCGGGGGGCGAAGACTATGGCTACACCTTC.

The chain has TRBV13 and TRBJ2-1; tentative D call: TRBD1 (6 bases). The ends were cut back, 5 bases at V and 12 bases at J, with 14 bases in the middle. The CDR3 consists of 12 residues. Germline V lookup: CDR1 PRHDT, CDR2 FYEKMQ (reference sequence). The CDR3: CASSPQGTAQFF. Here the CDR3 DNA reads TGTGCCAGCAGCCCTCAGGGGACCGCGCAGTTCTTC.

V is TRBV6-5 and J is TRBJ2-5, with D hard to call. V lost 3 bases to trimming and J lost 5 bases, with 10 bases between them. CDR3 size: 13 residues. The germline V gene encodes CDR1 MNHEY and CDR2 SVGAGI. This CDR3 reads CASSYSEMETQYF. CDR3 in DNA: TGTGCCAGCAGTTATTCCGAGATGGAGACCCAGTACTTC.

This chain connects TRBV5-6 to TRBJ2-5, with TRBD1 as a possible D gene (5 bases). This CDR3 is built from 14 residues. V shed 2 bases and J shed 2 bases, with 10 bases lying between them. The germline CDR1 and CDR2 sequences are SGHDT and YYEEEE. As DNA, the CDR3 is TGTGCCAGCAGCTTAAAGGGGTTGCAAGAGACCCAGTACTTC. Protein: CASSLKGLQETQYF.

The CDR3: CAISDELAKNIQYF. Here the CDR3 DNA reads TGTGCCATCAGTGACGAATTAGCCAAAAACATTCAGTACTTC. The chain combines TRBV10-3 with TRBJ2-4, with D hard to call. Between the trimmed V and J ends, which lost 3 bases and 0 bases, there was a span of 6 bases. CDR1 and CDR2 from the germline V gene are ENHRY and SYGVKD. The CDR3 covers 14 residues.

This clone was detected only once. The V call is TRBV19, the J call TRBJ2-5; D is perhaps TRBD2 (5 bases). This CDR3 comprises 14 residues. Trimming cost V 5 bases and J 5 bases, with 15 bases left between them. Looked up from germline, CDR1 is LNHDA and CDR2 is SQIVND (reference sequence). CDR3 sequence reads: CASSPRVAGETQYF. The CDR3 DNA is TGTGCCAGTAGTCCCCGGGTGGCGGGCGAGACCCAGTACTTC.

The DNA of the CDR3 is TGTGCCAGCAGTGAAAAGATGGCTAGCGGTAACAATGAGCAGTTCTTC. This gives the protein CASSEKMASGNNEQFF. The rearrangement uses TRBV2 and TRBJ2-1, with 7 bases identical to TRBD2. The CDR3 runs 16 residues. CDR1 and CDR2 from the germline V gene are SNHLY and FYNNEI. Unmatched junction bases numbered 9, after V lost 2 bases and J lost 5 bases.

The chain recombines TRBV5-5 with TRBJ2-2; TRBD2 might be the D (5 bases). CDR1 SGHKS and CDR2 YYEKEE come from the germline V gene (reference sequence). V dropped 0 bases and J dropped 6 bases, with 9 bases sitting between them. The CDR3 consists of 14 residues. The CDR3 loop is CASSLGGPPGELFF. The CDR3 DNA reads as TGTGCCAGCAGCTTGGGAGGGCCCCCCGGGGAGCTGTTTTTT.

A single count supports this clone. The gene calls are TRBV28 and TRBJ1-5; no clear D. The CDR3 length is 13 residues. V was cut by 5 bases and J by 5 bases, with 10 bases left in between. CDR1 MDHEN and CDR2 SYDVKM come from the germline V gene. The CDR3 is CASSPGRDQPQHF. The CDR3 DNA sequence: TGTGCCAGCAGTCCAGGCAGAGATCAGCCCCAGCATTTT.

The chain couples TRBV5-6 to TRBJ2-1, with D possibly TRBD2 on 5 matching bases. Germline V lookup: CDR1 SGHDT, CDR2 YYEEEE. Trimming left V 0 bases short and J 7 bases short, with 11 bases between. This CDR3 region has 14 residues. CDR3 nucleotides: TGTGCCAGCAGCTTGGCACTAGTTCAGAATGAGCAGTTCTTC. Translating gives CASSLALVQNEQFF.

The chain carries TRBV11-2 and TRBJ2-5; TRBD1 aligns across 9 bases. V lost 4 bases, J lost 5 bases, and 8 bases stayed unmatched. There are 15 residues in the CDR3. Germline values: CDR1 SGHAT, CDR2 FQNNGV. The CDR3 nucleotides are TGTGCCAGCAGCTCGATAAGGACAGGGGACGAGACCCAGTACTTC. Amino acids: CASSSIRTGDETQYF.

The chain is built from TRBV9 and TRBJ2-7; D unclear. Germline V lookup: CDR1 SGDLS, CDR2 YYNGEE. V gave up 4 bases and J gave up 2 bases, with 16 bases separating them. The CDR3 is 15 amino acids. The DNA of the CDR3 is TGTGCCAGCAGCCCTACGGCTGGCGGCCCCTACGAGCAGTACTTC. The encoded protein is CASSPTAGGPYEQYF.

The chain combines TRBV9 with TRBJ2-7; 7 bases fit TRBD2. The CDR3 sequence is 15 residues long. The V gene end was trimmed by 0 bases and the J gene end by 3 bases; junction bases not matched to a gene: 6. Per germline, CDR1 SGDLS and CDR2 YYNGEE. The CDR3 DNA sequence: TGTGCCAGCAGCGTAGGCGCGGGAGCGTTCTACGAGCAGTACTTC. It encodes CASSVGAGAFYEQYF.

This chain uses TRBV10-3 with TRBJ1-6, with 9 nucleotides matching TRBD1. Germline V gene sequence: CDR1 ENHRY, CDR2 SYGVKD. The CDR3 runs to 16 residues. Trimming cost V 6 bases and J 4 bases; bases outside gene matches: 7. The CDR3 bases are TGTGCCATCAGCACCCGGGACAGGGAGTATAATTCACCCCTCCACTTT. Protein product: CAISTRDREYNSPLHF.